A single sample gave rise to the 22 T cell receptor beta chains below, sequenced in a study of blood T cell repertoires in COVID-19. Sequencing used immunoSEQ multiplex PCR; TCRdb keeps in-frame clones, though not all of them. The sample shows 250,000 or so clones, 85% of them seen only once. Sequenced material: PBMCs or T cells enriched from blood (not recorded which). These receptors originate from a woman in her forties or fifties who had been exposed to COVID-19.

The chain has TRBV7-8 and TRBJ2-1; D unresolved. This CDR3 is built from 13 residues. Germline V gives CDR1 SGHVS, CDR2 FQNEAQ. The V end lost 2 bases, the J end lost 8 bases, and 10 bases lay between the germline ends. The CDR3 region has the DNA TGTGCCAGCAGCTTATACGGTACGGATGAGCAGTTCTTC. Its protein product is CASSLYGTDEQFF.

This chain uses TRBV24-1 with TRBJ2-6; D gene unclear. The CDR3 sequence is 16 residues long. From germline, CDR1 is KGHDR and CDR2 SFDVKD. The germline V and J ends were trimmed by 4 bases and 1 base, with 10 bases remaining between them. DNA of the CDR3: TGTGCCACCAGTGACAGAAGAGGATCTGGGGCCAACGTCCTGACTTTC. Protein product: CATSDRRGSGANVLTF.

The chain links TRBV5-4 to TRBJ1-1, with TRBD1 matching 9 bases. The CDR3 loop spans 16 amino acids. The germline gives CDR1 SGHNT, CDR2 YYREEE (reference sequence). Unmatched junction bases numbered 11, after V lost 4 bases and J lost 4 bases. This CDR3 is CASSPNRGLLSTEAFF. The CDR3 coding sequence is TGTGCCAGCAGCCCAAACAGGGGGCTTTTGAGCACTGAAGCTTTCTTT.

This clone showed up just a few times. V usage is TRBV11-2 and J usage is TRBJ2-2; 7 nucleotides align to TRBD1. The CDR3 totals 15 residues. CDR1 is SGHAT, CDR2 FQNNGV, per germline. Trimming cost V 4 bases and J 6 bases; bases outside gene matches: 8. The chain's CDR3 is CASSSLQGFPGELFF. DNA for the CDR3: TGTGCCAGCAGCTCATTACAGGGGTTCCCCGGGGAGCTGTTTTTT.

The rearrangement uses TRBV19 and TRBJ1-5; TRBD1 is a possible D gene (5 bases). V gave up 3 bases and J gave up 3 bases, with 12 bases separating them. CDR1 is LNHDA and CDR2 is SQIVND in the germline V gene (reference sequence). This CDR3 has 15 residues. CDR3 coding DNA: TGTGCCAGTAGTATCGGGGGGATGTACAATCAGCCCCAGCATTTT. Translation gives CASSIGGMYNQPQHF.

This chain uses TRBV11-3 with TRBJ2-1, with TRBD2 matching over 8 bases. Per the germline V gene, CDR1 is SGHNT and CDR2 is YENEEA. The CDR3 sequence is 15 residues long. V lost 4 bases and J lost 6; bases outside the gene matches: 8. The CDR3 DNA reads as TGTGCCAGCAGCTATCCGGGGGGGTCGTCCAATGAGCAGTTCTTC. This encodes CASSYPGGSSNEQFF.

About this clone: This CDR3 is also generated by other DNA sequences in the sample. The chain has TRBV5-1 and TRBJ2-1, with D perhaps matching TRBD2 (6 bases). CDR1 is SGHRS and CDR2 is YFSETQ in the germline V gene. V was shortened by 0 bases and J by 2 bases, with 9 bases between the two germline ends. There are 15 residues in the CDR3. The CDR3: CASSLGTGAYNEQFF. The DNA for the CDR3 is TGCGCCAGCAGCTTGGGGACGGGAGCCTACAATGAGCAGTTCTTC.

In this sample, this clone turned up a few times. CDR3 sequence reads: CASSQTSMSEQFF. The CDR3 bases are TGTGCCAGCAGTCAGACTAGCATGAGTGAGCAGTTCTTC. The chain couples TRBV27 to TRBJ2-1; 7 bases map to TRBD2. Germline CDR1 reads MNHEY; CDR2 reads SMNVEV (reference sequence). V shed 5 bases, J shed 9 bases, and the junction held 7 bases outside the gene matches. The CDR3 extends over 13 amino acids.

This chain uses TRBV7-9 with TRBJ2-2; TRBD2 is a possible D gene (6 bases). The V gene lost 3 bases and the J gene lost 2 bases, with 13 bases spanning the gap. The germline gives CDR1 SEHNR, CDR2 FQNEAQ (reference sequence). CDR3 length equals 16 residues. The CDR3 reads CASSFLATSNTGELFF. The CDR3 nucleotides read TGTGCCAGCAGCTTCCTAGCGACGAGTAACACCGGGGAGCTGTTTTTT.

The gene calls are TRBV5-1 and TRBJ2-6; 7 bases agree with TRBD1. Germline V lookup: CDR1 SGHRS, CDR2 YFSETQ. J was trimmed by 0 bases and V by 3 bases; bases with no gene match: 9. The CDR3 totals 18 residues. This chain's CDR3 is CASSSSGTVLSGANVLTF. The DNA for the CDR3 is TGCGCCAGCAGCTCCTCCGGGACAGTACTCTCTGGGGCCAACGTCCTGACTTTC.

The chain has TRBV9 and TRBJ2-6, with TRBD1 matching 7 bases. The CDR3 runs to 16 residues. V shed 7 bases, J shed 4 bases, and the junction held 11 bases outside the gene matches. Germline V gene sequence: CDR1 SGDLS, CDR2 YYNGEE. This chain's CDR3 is CASEPGGLEGANVLTF. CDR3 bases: TGTGCCAGCGAACCAGGGGGATTGGAAGGGGCCAACGTCCTGACTTTC.

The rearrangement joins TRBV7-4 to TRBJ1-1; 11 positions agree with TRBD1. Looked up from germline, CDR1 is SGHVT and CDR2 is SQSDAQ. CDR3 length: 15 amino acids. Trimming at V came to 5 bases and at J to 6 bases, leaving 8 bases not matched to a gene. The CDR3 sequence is CASSQGQGALAEAFF. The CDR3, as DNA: TGTGCCAGCAGCCAAGGACAGGGGGCGCTCGCTGAAGCTTTCTTT. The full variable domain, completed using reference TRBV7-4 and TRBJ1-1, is GAGVSQSPRYKVAKRGRDVALRCDSISGHVTLYWYRQTLGQGSEVLTYSQSDAQRDKSGRPSGRFSAERPERSVSTLKIQRTEQGDSAVYLCASSQGQGALAEAFFGQGTRLTVV.

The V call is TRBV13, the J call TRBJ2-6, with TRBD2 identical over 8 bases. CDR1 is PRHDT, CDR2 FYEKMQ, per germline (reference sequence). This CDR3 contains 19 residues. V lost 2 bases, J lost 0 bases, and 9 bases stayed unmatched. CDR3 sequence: CASSLYRGGSYSGANVLTF. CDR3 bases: TGTGCCAGCAGCTTATATCGGGGGGGCTCTTACTCTGGGGCCAACGTCCTGACTTTC.

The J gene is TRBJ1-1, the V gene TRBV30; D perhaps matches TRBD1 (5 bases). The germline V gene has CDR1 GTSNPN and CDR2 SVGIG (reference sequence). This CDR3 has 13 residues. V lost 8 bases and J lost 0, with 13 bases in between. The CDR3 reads CAGSGTLNTEAFF. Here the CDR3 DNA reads TGTGCCGGATCCGGGACTTTGAACACTGAAGCTTTCTTT.

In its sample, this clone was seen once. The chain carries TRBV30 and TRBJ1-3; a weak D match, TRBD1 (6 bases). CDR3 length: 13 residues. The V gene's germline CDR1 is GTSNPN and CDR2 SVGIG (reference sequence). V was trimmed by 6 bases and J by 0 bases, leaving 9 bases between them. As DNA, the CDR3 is TGTGCCTGCCGGGACACCTCTGGAAACACCATATATTTT. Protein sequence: CACRDTSGNTIYF.

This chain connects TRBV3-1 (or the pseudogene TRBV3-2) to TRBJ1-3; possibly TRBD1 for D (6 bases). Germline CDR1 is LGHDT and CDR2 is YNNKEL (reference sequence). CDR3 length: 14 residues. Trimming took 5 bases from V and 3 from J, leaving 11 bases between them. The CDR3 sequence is CASSFGTFGNTIYF. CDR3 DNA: TGTGCCAGCAGCTTTGGGACATTTGGAAACACCATATATTTT.

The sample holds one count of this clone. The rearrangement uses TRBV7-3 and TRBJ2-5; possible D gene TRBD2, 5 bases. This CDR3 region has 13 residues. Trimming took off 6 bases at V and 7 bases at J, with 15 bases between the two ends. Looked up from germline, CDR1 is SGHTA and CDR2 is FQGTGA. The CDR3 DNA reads TGTGCCAGCAGGTCCGCGGTAGCGAGGACCCAGTACTTC. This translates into CASRSAVARTQYF.

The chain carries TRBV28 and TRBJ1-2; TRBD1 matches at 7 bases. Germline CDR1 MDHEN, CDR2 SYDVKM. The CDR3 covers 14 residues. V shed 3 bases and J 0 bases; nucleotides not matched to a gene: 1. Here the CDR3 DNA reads TGTGCCAGCAGTTTGACAGGGACTAACTATGGCTACACCTTC. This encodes CASSLTGTNYGYTF.

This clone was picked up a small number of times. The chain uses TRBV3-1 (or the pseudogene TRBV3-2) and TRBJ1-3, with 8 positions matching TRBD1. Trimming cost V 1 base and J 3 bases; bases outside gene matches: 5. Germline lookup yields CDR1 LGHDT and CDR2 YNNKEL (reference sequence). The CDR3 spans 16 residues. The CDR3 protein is CASSQGRGLLGNTIYF. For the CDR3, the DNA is TGTGCCAGCAGCCAAGGCAGGGGGCTTCTTGGAAACACCATATATTTT.

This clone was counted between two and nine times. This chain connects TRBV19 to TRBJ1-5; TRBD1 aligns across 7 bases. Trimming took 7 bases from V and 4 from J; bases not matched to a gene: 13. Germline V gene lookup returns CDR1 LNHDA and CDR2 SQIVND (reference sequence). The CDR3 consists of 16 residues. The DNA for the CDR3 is TGTGCCAGTACCTCATCACCTGGGACAGCTAATCAGCCCCAGCATTTT. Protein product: CASTSSPGTANQPQHF.

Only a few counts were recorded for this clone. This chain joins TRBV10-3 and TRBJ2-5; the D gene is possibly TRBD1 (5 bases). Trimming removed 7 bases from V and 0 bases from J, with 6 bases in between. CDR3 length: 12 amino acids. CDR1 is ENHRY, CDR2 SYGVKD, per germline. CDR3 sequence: CAIKDNQETQYF. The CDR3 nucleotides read TGTGCCATCAAGGACAACCAAGAGACCCAGTACTTC.

The CDR3 protein is CASSQGLRGGTEAFF. CDR3 in DNA: TGTGCCAGCAGCCAGGGACTGAGGGGAGGTACTGAAGCTTTCTTT. The chain uses TRBV11-2 and TRBJ1-1; tentative D call: TRBD1 (5 bases). CDR1 and CDR2 (germline): SGHAT, FQNNGV. Trimming removed 5 bases at V and 5 bases at J, with 18 bases between. This CDR3 has 15 residues.